Reported below is one T cell receptor beta chain. What it recognizes is unknown. Trimming took off 4 bases at V and 5 bases at J, with 11 bases between the two ends. The CDR3 is made up of 13 amino acids. Germline V lookup: CDR1 SGHAT, CDR2 FQNNGV. Assay used: immunoSEQ multiplex PCR; TCRdb lists only in-frame clones, some missing. The data contain over a million clones, approximately 98% of them singletons. This entry is derived from a study of shared clonotypes between healthy human individuals. Study-wide context: Every donor yielded three CD4 naive, three CD4 memory, two CD8 naive and one CD8 memory plate.

Notes on the study in general: It was anticipated that sequencing depth would influence how many clonotypes donors shared.

Healthy and HIV-negative, the adult donors had no recent acute infections or vaccinations. The TCR sequence derives from a man aged 30 to 39 in good health. The sample consisted of naive CD4+ T cells sorted from blood. The sample's subset: CD45RA+ positively selected. The chain uses TRBV11-2 and TRBJ2-5; no reliable D call. The CDR3 reads CASSSESTETQYF. The CDR3 DNA follows: TGTGCCAGCAGCTCCGAGTCTACGGAGACCCAGTACTTC.